This T cell receptor (beta chain) was obtained from a study of blood T cells in healthy people across ages. Study-level points and caveats: Estimates of total diversity, which came from one million sequenced T cells, were considered to be underestimates. Among long-lived donors, naive CD4+ cells were more numerous and diversity higher than in aged donors. TCR beta diversity tracked closely with naive T cell percentage.

PCR was performed a second time for about 7 to 11 cycles using a sample-barcoded 5' primer and a J-beta primer mix. A template-switch adaptor that had 12 random nucleotides put a tag on each cDNA molecule. In TCRdb, the 5' RACE reads were re-called with MiXCR into one record per CDR3 protein. The sample lists 850,000 to 1,300,000 distinct CDR3 sequences; 35% to 50% were seen once. This clonotype has just a few counts. Its antigen is not identified. The source material was blood. The sequence was obtained from a woman aged 60-75 years in good health.

The CDR3 reads CAISSGTESSYEQYF. The CDR3 DNA is TGTGCCATCAGTTCCGGGACAGAGTCCTCCTACGAGCAGTACTTC. This chain connects TRBV10-3 to TRBJ2-7; 7 bases are shared with TRBD1. V was clipped by 5 bases and J by 0 bases; unmatched bases: 7. CDR1 and CDR2 (germline): ENHRY, SYGVKD. The CDR3 has 15 amino acids.